One sample yielded the 17 T cell receptor beta chains listed below, sequenced in a study of graft-versus-host responses after intestinal transplantation. Assay: immunoSEQ multiplex PCR; the TCRdb copy retains only in-frame clones and omits some. The sample includes almost 70,000 clones, roughly 90% of them seen just once. This sample comprised bone marrow, obtained 734 days after intestinal transplantation. These receptors were taken from a human patient who received an intestinal transplant, so some T cells may come from the graft donor.

This clone has only one observation. V and J are TRBV6-5 and TRBJ1-2; D possibly corresponds to TRBD1 (5 bases). Germline V lookup: CDR1 MNHEY, CDR2 SVGAGI. The CDR3 runs to 13 residues. Trimming shortened V by 2 bases and J by 4 bases, and 8 bases separated the two germline ends. Written as DNA, the CDR3 is TGTGCCAGCAGTTACGAGGGGCTCTATGGCTACACCTTC. Translation: CASSYEGLYGYTF.

J is TRBJ1-1 and V is TRBV5-4; D call uncertain. Trimming left V 4 bases short and J 4 bases short, with 11 bases between. CDR3 length: 13 residues. Germline-derived CDR1 and CDR2 are SGHNT and YYREEE (reference sequence). CDR3 DNA: TGTGCCAGCAGCCCAACACTAGGCACTGAAGCTTTCTTT. Protein product: CASSPTLGTEAFF. Filled out from reference TRBV5-4 and TRBJ1-1, the complete variable domain reads ETGVTQSPTHLIKTRGQQVTLRCSSQSGHNTVSWYQQALGQGPQFIFQYYREEENGRGNFPPRFSGLQFPNYSSELNVNALELDDSALYLCASSPTLGTEAFFGQGTRLTVV.

CDR3 region: CASRSSFATGPGRETQYF. DNA for the CDR3: TGTGCCAGCAGATCATCATTCGCGACAGGCCCGGGTCGGGAGACCCAGTACTTC. The chain has TRBV27 and TRBJ2-5; D perhaps matches TRBD1 (6 bases). The germline V gene has CDR1 MNHEY and CDR2 SMNVEV (reference sequence). The CDR3 has 18 residues. The germline V and J ends were trimmed by 6 bases and 5 bases, with 28 bases remaining between them.

CDR3 nucleotides: TGTGCCAGCAGTGAAGACCGGGGGGGAACAGATACGCAGTATTTT. This gives the protein CASSEDRGGTDTQYF. The chain uses TRBV2 and TRBJ2-3; 8 nucleotides match TRBD2. The CDR3 extends over 15 amino acids. The trim removed 1 base at V and 3 bases at J, leaving 3 bases unmatched. Germline CDR1 SNHLY, CDR2 FYNNEI.

The rearrangement joins TRBV2 to TRBJ2-3; no clear D gene. Trimming took 0 bases from V and 7 from J, leaving 2 bases between them. This CDR3 contains 11 residues. CDR1 is SNHLY, CDR2 FYNNEI, per germline. DNA of the CDR3: TGTGCCAGCAGTGAAGCAAATACGCAGTATTTT. This translates into CASSEANTQYF.

The chain recombines TRBV27 with TRBJ2-7, with D perhaps TRBD2 (6 bases). The CDR3 covers 16 residues. Per the germline V gene, CDR1 is MNHEY and CDR2 is SMNVEV (reference sequence). V was clipped by 6 bases and J by 1 base, with 19 bases between them. CDR3 coding DNA: TGTGCCAGCAGACGGACCGGGACTGGCAAATCCTACGAGCAGTACTTC. Its translation: CASRRTGTGKSYEQYF.

V gene TRBV7-9 combines with J gene TRBJ2-5; D is unresolved. This CDR3 region has 12 residues. Germline V gives CDR1 SEHNR, CDR2 FQNEAQ (reference sequence). Trimming left V 5 bases short and J 1 base short, with 5 bases between. The CDR3 DNA reads TGTGCCAGCAGCGCCCTCCAAGAGACCCAGTACTTC. Translation gives CASSALQETQYF.

The chain has TRBV6-6 and TRBJ2-1; no reliable D call. This CDR3 has 12 residues. Germline lookup yields CDR1 MNHNY and CDR2 SVGAGI (reference sequence). V lost 1 base and J lost 9, with 7 bases in between. CDR3 sequence (DNA): TGTGCCAGCAGTTACTATTTGAGTGAGCAGTTCTTC. Translated: CASSYYLSEQFF.

This clone was observed once. V is TRBV7-2 and J is TRBJ1-6, with a tentative D call TRBD1 (6 bases). The germline V gene encodes CDR1 SGHTA and CDR2 FQGNSA. V shed 1 base and J shed 10 bases, with 17 bases lying between them. This CDR3 spans 16 amino acids. CDR3 residues: CASSLDWGAVFSPLHF. The CDR3, as DNA: TGTGCCAGCAGCTTAGATTGGGGGGCTGTTTTCTCACCCCTCCACTTT. The full variable domain, completed using reference TRBV7-2 and TRBJ1-6, is GAGVSQSPSNKVTEKGKDVELRCDPISGHTALYWYRQSLGQGLEFLIYFQGNSAPDKSGLPSDRFSAERTGGSVSTLTIQRTQQEDSAVYLCASSLDWGAVFSPLHFGNGTRLTVT.

V gene TRBV5-4 combines with J gene TRBJ1-1; weak D call: TRBD1 (5 bases). CDR1 and CDR2 from the germline V gene are SGHNT and YYREEE (reference sequence). The CDR3 runs to 12 residues. Between the trimmed V and J ends, which lost 9 bases and 7 bases, there was a span of 16 bases. Written as DNA, the CDR3 is TGTGCCACCACTGGGGGGTCCGGTGAAGCTTTCTTT. As protein: CATTGGSGEAFF.

The chain links TRBV10-2 to TRBJ2-1; D gene ambiguous. The germline V gene encodes CDR1 WSHSY and CDR2 SAAADI. The CDR3 is 14 residues long. Trimming stripped 3 bases from V and 8 bases from J, with 14 bases between. CDR3 in amino acids: CASSDSRWVDEQFF. DNA for the CDR3: TGCGCCAGCAGTGATAGTCGATGGGTGGATGAGCAGTTCTTC.

J is TRBJ1-5 and V is TRBV19; 8 nucleotides line up with TRBD1. After removal of 5 bases from V and 6 bases from J, the junction contained 6 bases not matched to a gene. CDR1 is LNHDA and CDR2 is SQIVND in the germline V gene (reference sequence). The CDR3 consists of 14 residues. This CDR3 is CASSLGQGGQPQHF. The CDR3 DNA reads as TGTGCCAGTAGTCTTGGACAGGGCGGTCAGCCCCAGCATTTT.

The J gene is TRBJ2-1, the V gene TRBV19; no definite D call. V lost 3 bases, J lost 6 bases, and 12 bases lay in between. The CDR3 is made up of 14 amino acids. Looked up from germline, CDR1 is LNHDA and CDR2 is SQIVND (reference sequence). Written as DNA, the CDR3 is TGTGCCAGTAGTATCTCTAGGACCGGCAATGAGCAGTTCTTC. This encodes CASSISRTGNEQFF.

The chain combines TRBV6-1 with TRBJ2-3; TRBD1 aligns across 12 bases. The CDR3 is 20 residues long. Unmatched junction bases numbered 14, after V lost 4 bases and J lost 0 bases. CDR1 and CDR2 from the germline V gene are MNHNS and SASEGT. The CDR3 DNA sequence: TGTGCCAGCAGTGCAAAAGCCCCGGGACAGGGGGCCAGAAGCACAGATACGCAGTATTTT. The encoded protein is CASSAKAPGQGARSTDTQYF.

The chain links TRBV10-3 to TRBJ2-3, with D perhaps matching TRBD1 (6 bases). The CDR3 totals 16 residues. Germline V CDR1 and CDR2: ENHRY, SYGVKD. Between the trimmed V and J ends, which lost 8 bases and 3 bases, there was a span of 21 bases. DNA for the CDR3: TGTGCCATCCAAGGCGACCCAGGGGTATCGACAGATACGCAGTATTTT. Protein sequence: CAIQGDPGVSTDTQYF.

The chain carries TRBV15 and TRBJ1-1; possibly TRBD1 for D (5 bases). Germline CDR1 reads LNHNV; CDR2 reads YYDKDF (reference sequence). The CDR3 has 16 amino acids. Trimming removed 6 bases from V and 0 bases from J, with 17 bases in between. CDR3: CATRNLLTAMNTEAFF. As DNA, the CDR3 is TGTGCCACCAGAAACTTATTGACAGCTATGAACACTGAAGCTTTCTTT.

The chain employs TRBV19 and TRBJ1-4; the match to TRBD1 covers 7 bases. CDR3 length: 16 amino acids. CDR1 LNHDA and CDR2 SQIVND come from the germline V gene (reference sequence). With 4 bases clipped from V and 3 bases from J, the junction kept 8 bases outside the gene matches. In DNA form, the CDR3 reads TGTGCCAGTAGTAATAGGGGGCCGGGCGCTAATGAAAAACTGTTTTTT. Protein sequence: CASSNRGPGANEKLFF.